This TCR beta chain was sequenced in a study of early T cells in non-severe SARS-CoV-2 infection. Study details: Chains were unpaired, as sequencing was done on bulk RNA from unsorted whole blood. Study-level findings and limits: Anti-spike CD8 specificities were favored by VDJdb matching, whose results missed private and CD4 specificities.

This clonotype appeared many times. Its target is unknown. Germline values: CDR1 SGHVS, CDR2 FQNEAQ. The CDR3 covers 18 residues. The J segment lost 4 bases and the V segment lost 2 bases, leaving 11 bases of the junction unmatched. TCRdb processed the 5' RACE reads anew with MiXCR; each CDR3 protein has one entry. The sample holds about 64,000 distinct CDR3 sequences, approximately 12% seen once. Sequencing used whole blood, obtained at baseline. The source of this sequence is an adult who was a healthcare worker with PCR-confirmed SARS-CoV-2 infection or an uninfected control (not recorded which). The genes are TRBV7-8 and TRBJ2-1; 10 nucleotides align to TRBD1. The DNA for the CDR3 is TGTGCCAGCAGCTTACCGGGACAGGGGTCTCGGGTTTACAATGAGCAGTTCTTC. It yields the protein CASSLPGQGSRVYNEQFF.